A selection of T cell receptor beta chains follows, all from one sample in a study of blood T cell repertoires in COVID-19. Generated by immunoSEQ multiplex PCR, the TCRdb table keeps only in-frame clones and is missing some. The table records 140,000 or so clones, around 90% of them present only once. What was sequenced was peripheral blood. These receptors were obtained from a woman aged 50 to 60 with acute or convalescent COVID-19. Both conserved end residues are part of each CDR3. Each record gives: V gene, J gene, D gene, clone size, CDR3 DNA, CDR3 protein. D genes are given only for firm matches. Rows may omit the clone size; those that give it use once, few, many or a size class.

v_gene: TRBV6-5; j_gene: TRBJ2-7; d_gene: TRBD2; abundance: NA; CDR3nt: TGTGCCAGCAGCCCCACTAGCGGGAAATACGAGCAGTACTTC; CDR3aa: CASSPTSGKYEQYF
v_gene: TRBV4-1; j_gene: TRBJ2-1; d_gene: TRBD1; abundance: NA; CDR3nt: TGCGCCAGCAGTCAGACAGGGGTAACCTACAATGAGCAGTTCTTC; CDR3aa: CASSQTGVTYNEQFF
v_gene: TRBV27; j_gene: TRBJ2-7; d_gene: TRBD1; abundance: NA; CDR3nt: TGTGCCAGCAGTCCTACCGGGACAGACTACGAGCAGTACTTC; CDR3aa: CASSPTGTDYEQYF
v_gene: TRBV9; j_gene: TRBJ2-7; d_gene: NA; abundance: NA; CDR3nt: TGTGCCAGCACCACCAACAGGAGAAACTCCTACGAGCAGTACTTC; CDR3aa: CASTTNRRNSYEQYF
v_gene: TRBV28; j_gene: TRBJ2-3; d_gene: TRBD1; abundance: NA; CDR3nt: TGTGCCAGCAGCAAGGGACAGCCGAGGTTCACAGATACGCAGTATTTT; CDR3aa: CASSKGQPRFTDTQYF
v_gene: TRBV6-1; j_gene: TRBJ2-1; d_gene: TRBD1; abundance: NA; CDR3nt: TGTGCCAGCAGTGATACCTTAACAGGGGGCTTAGTTTACGAGCAGTTCTTC; CDR3aa: CASSDTLTGGLVYEQFF
v_gene: TRBV12-3/TRBV12-4; j_gene: TRBJ1-2; d_gene: TRBD1; abundance: once; CDR3nt: TGTGCCAGCACCTTGACAGGGAACTATGGCTACACCTTC; CDR3aa: CASTLTGNYGYTF
v_gene: TRBV7-3; j_gene: TRBJ2-1; d_gene: NA; abundance: NA; CDR3nt: TGTGCCAGCAGCTTACCCGGGTCCTACAATGAGCAGTTCTTC; CDR3aa: CASSLPGSYNEQFF
v_gene: TRBV10-3; j_gene: TRBJ1-1; d_gene: TRBD1; abundance: NA; CDR3nt: TGTGCCATCAGTCCTCAGGGGGCGAGTACTGAAGCTTTCTTT; CDR3aa: CAISPQGASTEAFF
v_gene: TRBV5-5; j_gene: TRBJ2-3; d_gene: TRBD2; abundance: NA; CDR3nt: TGTGCCAGCAGGCCGCTAGCGGGTGGGACAGATACGCAGTATTTT; CDR3aa: CASRPLAGGTDTQYF
v_gene: TRBV2; j_gene: TRBJ1-2; d_gene: TRBD1; abundance: NA; CDR3nt: TGTGCCAGCACCGCCAGAGACAGGGGCGCTAACTATGGCTACACCTTC; CDR3aa: CASTARDRGANYGYTF
v_gene: TRBV10-3; j_gene: TRBJ1-1; d_gene: NA; abundance: NA; CDR3nt: TGTGCCATCAGTGAAATTCTAAACACTGAAGCTTTCTTT; CDR3aa: CAISEILNTEAFF
v_gene: TRBV3-1/TRBV3-2; j_gene: TRBJ1-1; d_gene: TRBD1; abundance: NA; CDR3nt: TGTGCCAGCAGCCAATCCAGGGGGCGGCGAGTGAACACTGAAGCTTTCTTT; CDR3aa: CASSQSRGRRVNTEAFF
v_gene: TRBV14; j_gene: TRBJ2-5; d_gene: NA; abundance: NA; CDR3nt: TGTGCCAGCAGCCCGTCGCACAGACAGTTCCAAGAGACCCAGTACTTC; CDR3aa: CASSPSHRQFQETQYF
v_gene: TRBV19; j_gene: TRBJ1-1; d_gene: TRBD1; abundance: NA; CDR3nt: TGTGCCAGTAGCCTACAGGGGGGGGCCACTGAAGCTTTCTTT; CDR3aa: CASSLQGGATEAFF
v_gene: TRBV10-3; j_gene: TRBJ1-2; d_gene: TRBD1; abundance: NA; CDR3nt: TGTGCCATCAGTGAGTCGAGGACAGGGGTTTTCAGCTACACCTTC; CDR3aa: CAISESRTGVFSYTF
v_gene: TRBV5-1; j_gene: TRBJ1-6; d_gene: TRBD1; abundance: NA; CDR3nt: TGCGCCAGCAGCTTAGGACAGGGTACCTCACCCCTCCACTTT; CDR3aa: CASSLGQGTSPLHF
v_gene: TRBV6-5; j_gene: TRBJ1-1; d_gene: NA; abundance: once; CDR3nt: TGTGCCAGCAGTTACGGTTACGGGACTGAAGCTTTCTTT; CDR3aa: CASSYGYGTEAFF
v_gene: TRBV7-6; j_gene: TRBJ2-7; d_gene: TRBD1; abundance: NA; CDR3nt: TGTGCCAGCAGCCCGGGACAGGCGGCCTACGAGCAGTACTTC; CDR3aa: CASSPGQAAYEQYF
v_gene: TRBV18; j_gene: TRBJ2-5; d_gene: NA; abundance: once; CDR3nt: TGTGCCAGCTCACCACGACTACAGATCCCTCAAGGCCAAGAGACCCAGTACTTC; CDR3aa: CASSPRLQIPQGQETQYF
v_gene: TRBV5-4; j_gene: TRBJ2-4; d_gene: TRBD2; abundance: NA; CDR3nt: TGTGCCAGCAGCTTGGGGGCTAGCGGGAGGGATAACATTCAGTACTTC; CDR3aa: CASSLGASGRDNIQYF
v_gene: TRBV12-3/TRBV12-4; j_gene: TRBJ2-4; d_gene: NA; abundance: NA; CDR3nt: TGTGCCAGCAGTTTCGGCAAAAACATTCAGTACTTC; CDR3aa: CASSFGKNIQYF
v_gene: TRBV6-5; j_gene: TRBJ2-7; d_gene: NA; abundance: once; CDR3nt: TGTGCCAGCAGTCCCCCTTTTAGCAAAAGCGAGCAGTACTTC; CDR3aa: CASSPPFSKSEQYF
v_gene: TRBV20-1; j_gene: TRBJ1-5; d_gene: NA; abundance: NA; CDR3nt: TGCAGTGCGAGTCCGGGACTGAGAAACAATCAGCCCCAGCATTTT; CDR3aa: CSASPGLRNNQPQHF
v_gene: TRBV2; j_gene: TRBJ1-4; d_gene: TRBD1; abundance: NA; CDR3nt: TGTGCCAGCAAAGGACAGGGGCTAAGTGAAAAACTGTTTTTT; CDR3aa: CASKGQGLSEKLFF
v_gene: TRBV18; j_gene: TRBJ1-1; d_gene: NA; abundance: NA; CDR3nt: TGTGCCAGCTCACCGGGAGGATATGAAGCTTTCTTT; CDR3aa: CASSPGGYEAFF
v_gene: TRBV30; j_gene: TRBJ1-4; d_gene: TRBD1; abundance: NA; CDR3nt: TGTGCCTGGAGTGAACAGGGGGCGAGCGGAAAACTGTTTTTT; CDR3aa: CAWSEQGASGKLFF
v_gene: TRBV6-5; j_gene: TRBJ2-7; d_gene: NA; abundance: NA; CDR3nt: TGTGCCAGCAGTTACTCGAATCCAGGGTACTCCTACGAGCAGTACTTC; CDR3aa: CASSYSNPGYSYEQYF
v_gene: TRBV29-1; j_gene: TRBJ1-5; d_gene: NA; abundance: NA; CDR3nt: TGCAGCGTTAGTAACAGGACGACTAGCAATCAGCCCCAGCATTTT; CDR3aa: CSVSNRTTSNQPQHF
v_gene: TRBV18; j_gene: TRBJ1-4; d_gene: TRBD1; abundance: NA; CDR3nt: TGTGCCAGCTCACCACCAACGCAGGGGGCACCTAATGAAAAACTGTTTTTT; CDR3aa: CASSPPTQGAPNEKLFF
v_gene: TRBV5-1; j_gene: TRBJ2-7; d_gene: TRBD2; abundance: NA; CDR3nt: TGCGCCAGCAGCTTAAGCGGGAGAAGTTACGAGCAGTACTTC; CDR3aa: CASSLSGRSYEQYF
v_gene: TRBV7-3; j_gene: TRBJ2-7; d_gene: TRBD1; abundance: NA; CDR3nt: TGTGCCAGCAGCTTAACCCTGGGACAGGCCTACGAGCAGTACTTC; CDR3aa: CASSLTLGQAYEQYF
v_gene: TRBV5-6; j_gene: TRBJ1-2; d_gene: TRBD1; abundance: once; CDR3nt: TGTGCCAGCAGCCCGGAACCAGGGGGTTATACTAACTATGGCTACACCTTC; CDR3aa: CASSPEPGGYTNYGYTF
v_gene: TRBV6-1; j_gene: TRBJ2-2; d_gene: NA; abundance: NA; CDR3nt: TGTGCCAGCAGTGAACGCTGGAAAGGGGGTAACACCGGGGAGCTGTTTTTT; CDR3aa: CASSERWKGGNTGELFF
v_gene: TRBV4-1; j_gene: TRBJ1-6; d_gene: NA; abundance: NA; CDR3nt: TGCGCCAGCAGCCAAGATGCTGCGGGTGCCTCCTATAATTCACCCCTCCACTTT; CDR3aa: CASSQDAAGASYNSPLHF
v_gene: TRBV6-5; j_gene: TRBJ2-7; d_gene: NA; abundance: NA; CDR3nt: TGTGCCAGCAGTTATGGAGGTTACACCTACGAGCAGTACTTC; CDR3aa: CASSYGGYTYEQYF
v_gene: TRBV24-1; j_gene: TRBJ1-2; d_gene: NA; abundance: NA; CDR3nt: TGTGCCACCAGTCAGGGGTACTATGGCTACACCTTC; CDR3aa: CATSQGYYGYTF
v_gene: TRBV5-1; j_gene: TRBJ2-2; d_gene: TRBD2; abundance: NA; CDR3nt: TGCGCCAGCAGCTTGGCCGGGCGGGAGATCGGGGAGCTGTTTTTT; CDR3aa: CASSLAGREIGELFF
v_gene: TRBV5-6; j_gene: TRBJ1-5; d_gene: NA; abundance: NA; CDR3nt: TGTGCCAGCAGCGGGAGCCCGTGGGGCAATCAGCCCCAGCATTTT; CDR3aa: CASSGSPWGNQPQHF
v_gene: TRBV5-1; j_gene: TRBJ2-7; d_gene: TRBD2; abundance: NA; CDR3nt: TGCGCCAGCAGCCTTGGGGAAGCGGGAGGGAAGGAGCAGTACTTC; CDR3aa: CASSLGEAGGKEQYF
v_gene: TRBV5-1; j_gene: TRBJ1-4; d_gene: NA; abundance: once; CDR3nt: TGCGCCAGCAGCTTTCAGGGGTCTAATGAAAAACTGTTTTTT; CDR3aa: CASSFQGSNEKLFF
v_gene: TRBV19; j_gene: TRBJ1-1; d_gene: NA; abundance: NA; CDR3nt: TGTGCCAGTAGTTCCCGCAAGGACAGGAACACTGAAGCTTTCTTT; CDR3aa: CASSSRKDRNTEAFF
v_gene: TRBV6-5; j_gene: TRBJ1-2; d_gene: TRBD1; abundance: NA; CDR3nt: TGTGCCAGCAGGACAGGGGTCTCCTATGGCTACACCTTC; CDR3aa: CASRTGVSYGYTF
v_gene: TRBV27; j_gene: TRBJ1-5; d_gene: NA; abundance: NA; CDR3nt: TGTGCCAGCAGCCCCTGGGGACACGGTCAGCCCCAGCATTTT; CDR3aa: CASSPWGHGQPQHF
v_gene: TRBV28; j_gene: TRBJ1-2; d_gene: TRBD1; abundance: NA; CDR3nt: TGTGCCAGCAACGGACAGGGGCTCGGCTACACCTTC; CDR3aa: CASNGQGLGYTF
v_gene: TRBV10-3; j_gene: TRBJ1-4; d_gene: TRBD1; abundance: NA; CDR3nt: TGTGCCATCAGCGAGGGGGGACAGGCTGCAACTAATGAAAAACTGTTTTTT; CDR3aa: CAISEGGQAATNEKLFF
v_gene: TRBV11-2; j_gene: TRBJ2-7; d_gene: TRBD1; abundance: NA; CDR3nt: TGTGCCAGCAGCTCCCGGGACAGGGGCGCCTACGAGCAGTACTTC; CDR3aa: CASSSRDRGAYEQYF